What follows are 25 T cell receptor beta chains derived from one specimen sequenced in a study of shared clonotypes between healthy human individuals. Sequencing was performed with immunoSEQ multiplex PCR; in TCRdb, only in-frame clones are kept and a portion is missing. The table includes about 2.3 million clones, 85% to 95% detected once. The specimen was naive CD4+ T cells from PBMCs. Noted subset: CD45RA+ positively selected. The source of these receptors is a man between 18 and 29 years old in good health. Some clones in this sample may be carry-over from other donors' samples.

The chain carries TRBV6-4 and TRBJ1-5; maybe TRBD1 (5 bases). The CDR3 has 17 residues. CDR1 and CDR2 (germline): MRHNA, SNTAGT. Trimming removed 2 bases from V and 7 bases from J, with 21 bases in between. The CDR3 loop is CASSDRGWGLQWQPQHF. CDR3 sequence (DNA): TGTGCCAGCAGTGACAGGGGTTGGGGCCTCCAGTGGCAGCCCCAGCATTTT.

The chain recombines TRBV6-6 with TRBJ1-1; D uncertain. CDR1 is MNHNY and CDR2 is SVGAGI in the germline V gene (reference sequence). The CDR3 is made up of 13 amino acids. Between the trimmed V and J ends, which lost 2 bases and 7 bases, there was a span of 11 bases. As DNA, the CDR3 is TGTGCCAGCAGTTACCGGGAGATTCTTGAAGCTTTCTTT. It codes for CASSYREILEAFF.

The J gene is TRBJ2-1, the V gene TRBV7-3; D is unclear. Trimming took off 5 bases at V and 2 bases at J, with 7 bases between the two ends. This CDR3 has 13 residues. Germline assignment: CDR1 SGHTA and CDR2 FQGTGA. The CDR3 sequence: CASSASPYNEQFF. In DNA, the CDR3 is TGTGCCAGCAGCGCTTCACCCTACAATGAGCAGTTCTTC.

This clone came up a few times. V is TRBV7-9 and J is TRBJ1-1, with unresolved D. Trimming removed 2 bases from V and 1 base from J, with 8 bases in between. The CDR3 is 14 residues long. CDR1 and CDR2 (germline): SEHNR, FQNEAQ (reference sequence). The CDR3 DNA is TGTGCCAGCAGCTTACTTCAGTCGAACACTGAAGCTTTCTTT. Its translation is CASSLLQSNTEAFF. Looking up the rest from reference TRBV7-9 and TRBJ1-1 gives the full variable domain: DTGVSQNPRHKITKRGQNVTFRCDPISEHNRLYWYRQTLGQGPEFLTYFQNEAQLEKSRLLSDRFSAERPKGSFSTLEIQRTEQGDSAMYLCASSLLQSNTEAFFGQGTRLTVV.

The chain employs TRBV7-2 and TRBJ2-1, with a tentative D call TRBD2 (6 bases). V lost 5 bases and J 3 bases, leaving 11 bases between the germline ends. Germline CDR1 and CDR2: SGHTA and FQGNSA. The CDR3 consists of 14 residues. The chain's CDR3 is CASSPGRLYNEQFF. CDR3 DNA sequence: TGTGCCAGCAGCCCTGGGAGGCTCTACAATGAGCAGTTCTTC.

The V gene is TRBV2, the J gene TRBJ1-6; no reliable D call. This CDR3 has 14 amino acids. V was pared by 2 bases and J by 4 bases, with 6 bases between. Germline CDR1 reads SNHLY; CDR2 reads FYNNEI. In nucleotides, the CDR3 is TGTGCCAGCAGTGAAATAGGATATAATTCACCCCTCCACTTT. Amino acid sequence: CASSEIGYNSPLHF. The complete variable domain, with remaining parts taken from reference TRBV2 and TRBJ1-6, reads EPEVTQTPSHQVTQMGQEVILRCVPISNHLYFYWYRQILGQKVEFLVSFYNNEISEKSEIFDDQFSVERPDGSNFTLKIRSTKLEDSAMYFCASSEIGYNSPLHFGNGTRLTVT.

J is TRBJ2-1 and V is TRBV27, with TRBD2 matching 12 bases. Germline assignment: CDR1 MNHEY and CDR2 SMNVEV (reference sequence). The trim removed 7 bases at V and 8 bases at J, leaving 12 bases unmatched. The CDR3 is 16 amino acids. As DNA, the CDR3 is TGTGCCAGCACAGTCAGTCTAGCGGGAGGGATCCATGAGCAGTTCTTC. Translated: CASTVSLAGGIHEQFF.

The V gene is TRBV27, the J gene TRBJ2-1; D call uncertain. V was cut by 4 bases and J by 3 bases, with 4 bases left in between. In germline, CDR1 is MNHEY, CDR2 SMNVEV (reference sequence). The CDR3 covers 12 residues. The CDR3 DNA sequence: TGTGCCAGCAGTTCTAACTACAATGAGCAGTTCTTC. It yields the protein CASSSNYNEQFF.

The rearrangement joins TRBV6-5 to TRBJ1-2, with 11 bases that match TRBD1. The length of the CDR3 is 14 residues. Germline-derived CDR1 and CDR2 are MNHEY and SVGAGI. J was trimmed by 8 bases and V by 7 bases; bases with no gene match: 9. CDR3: CASTIMGQGGGYTF. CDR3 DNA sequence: TGTGCCAGCACTATTATGGGACAGGGGGGAGGCTACACCTTC.

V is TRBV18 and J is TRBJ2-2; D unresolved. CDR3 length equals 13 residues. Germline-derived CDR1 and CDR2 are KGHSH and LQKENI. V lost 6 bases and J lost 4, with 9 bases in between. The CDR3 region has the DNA TGTGCCAGCTCGCCCCATTTCACCGGGGAGCTGTTTTTT. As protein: CASSPHFTGELFF.

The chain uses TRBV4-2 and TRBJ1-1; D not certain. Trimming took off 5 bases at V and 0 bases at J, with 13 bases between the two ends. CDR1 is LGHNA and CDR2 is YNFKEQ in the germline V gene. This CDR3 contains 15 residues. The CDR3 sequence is CASSVRIAMNTEAFF. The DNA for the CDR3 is TGTGCCAGCAGCGTCCGCATAGCCATGAACACTGAAGCTTTCTTT.

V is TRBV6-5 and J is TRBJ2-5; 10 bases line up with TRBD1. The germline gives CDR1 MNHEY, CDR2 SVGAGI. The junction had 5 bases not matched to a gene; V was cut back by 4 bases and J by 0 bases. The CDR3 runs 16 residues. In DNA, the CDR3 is TGTGCCAGCAGTTCCCTAGGACAGGGGGACCAAGAGACCCAGTACTTC. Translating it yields CASSSLGQGDQETQYF.

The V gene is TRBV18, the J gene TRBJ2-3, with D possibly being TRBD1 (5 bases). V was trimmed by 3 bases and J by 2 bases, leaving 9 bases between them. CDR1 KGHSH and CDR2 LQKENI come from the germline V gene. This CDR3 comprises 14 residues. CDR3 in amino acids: CASSPGPFTDTQYF. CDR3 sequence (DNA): TGTGCCAGCTCACCGGGGCCTTTCACAGATACGCAGTATTTT.

CDR3 sequence: CASSQGYTQGGSNQPQHF. As DNA, the CDR3 is TGTGCCAGCAGCCAAGGATATACACAGGGGGGTAGCAATCAGCCCCAGCATTTT. This chain joins TRBV4-2 and TRBJ1-5, with TRBD1 identical over 8 bases. This CDR3 is built from 18 residues. After removal of 1 base from V and 0 bases from J, the junction contained 8 bases not matched to a gene. CDR1 is LGHNA, CDR2 YNFKEQ, per germline.

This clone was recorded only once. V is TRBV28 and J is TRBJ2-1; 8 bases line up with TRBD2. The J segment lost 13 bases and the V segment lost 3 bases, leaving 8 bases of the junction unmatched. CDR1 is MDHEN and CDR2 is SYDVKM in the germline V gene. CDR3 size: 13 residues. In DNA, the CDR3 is TGTGCCAGCAGTTTTTCGATGCGGGAGGCCCAGTTCTTC. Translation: CASSFSMREAQFF.

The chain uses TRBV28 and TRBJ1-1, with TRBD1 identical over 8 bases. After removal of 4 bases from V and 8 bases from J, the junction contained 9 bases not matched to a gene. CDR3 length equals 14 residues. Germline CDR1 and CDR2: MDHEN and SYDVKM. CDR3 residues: CASSSHRGKIEAFF. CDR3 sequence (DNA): TGTGCCAGCAGTTCTCACAGGGGGAAGATAGAAGCTTTCTTT.

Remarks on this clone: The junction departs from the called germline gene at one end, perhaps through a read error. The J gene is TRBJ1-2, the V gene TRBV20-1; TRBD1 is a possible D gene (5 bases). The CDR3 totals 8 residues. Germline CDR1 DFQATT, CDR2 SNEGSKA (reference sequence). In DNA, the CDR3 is TGCAGTGCTAGAGGGGGCCCCTTC. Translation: CSARGGPF.

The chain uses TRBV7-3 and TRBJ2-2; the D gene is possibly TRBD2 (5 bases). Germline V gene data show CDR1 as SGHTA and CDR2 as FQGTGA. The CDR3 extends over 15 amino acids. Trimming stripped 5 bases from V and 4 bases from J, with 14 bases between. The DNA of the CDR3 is TGTGCCAGCAGCCCCTCGACGGGAACCACCGGGGAGCTGTTTTTT. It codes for CASSPSTGTTGELFF.

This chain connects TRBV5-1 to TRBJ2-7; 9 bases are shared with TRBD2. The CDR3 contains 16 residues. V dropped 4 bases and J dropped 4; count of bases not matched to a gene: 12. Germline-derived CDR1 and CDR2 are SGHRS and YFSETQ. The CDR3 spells CASSPGSSGSGYEQYF. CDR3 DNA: TGCGCCAGCAGCCCGGGGAGTAGCGGGAGCGGGTACGAGCAGTACTTC.

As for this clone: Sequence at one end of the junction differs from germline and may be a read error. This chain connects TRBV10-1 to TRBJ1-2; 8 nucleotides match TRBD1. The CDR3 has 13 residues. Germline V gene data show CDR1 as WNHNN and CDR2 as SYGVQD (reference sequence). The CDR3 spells CASSPGGNCGYTF. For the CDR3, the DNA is TGCGCCAGCAGTCCAGGGGGCAACTGTGGCTACACCTTC.

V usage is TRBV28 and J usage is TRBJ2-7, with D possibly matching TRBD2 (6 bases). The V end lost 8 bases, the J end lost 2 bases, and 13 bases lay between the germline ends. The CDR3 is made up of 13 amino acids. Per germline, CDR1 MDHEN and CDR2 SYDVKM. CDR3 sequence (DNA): TGTGCCAGCTGCGGGATAGAGGCCTACGAGCAGTACTTC. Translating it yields CASCGIEAYEQYF.

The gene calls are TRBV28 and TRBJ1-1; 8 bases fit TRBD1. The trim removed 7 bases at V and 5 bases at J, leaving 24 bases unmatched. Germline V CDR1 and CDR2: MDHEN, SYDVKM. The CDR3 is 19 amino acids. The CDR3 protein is CASTTIHHRGERGKTEAFF. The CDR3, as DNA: TGTGCCAGCACCACAATCCACCACAGGGGGGAGAGGGGTAAAACTGAAGCTTTCTTT.

The CDR3 nucleotides are TGTGCCAGCAGCTTGGGGAACCGCCTAACCTACGAGCAGTACTTC. This translates into CASSLGNRLTYEQYF. This chain connects TRBV5-6 to TRBJ2-7, with D uncertain. Looked up from germline, CDR1 is SGHDT and CDR2 is YYEEEE. Deletions cut 0 bases from V and 2 bases from J, with 12 bases between. The CDR3 sequence is 15 residues long.

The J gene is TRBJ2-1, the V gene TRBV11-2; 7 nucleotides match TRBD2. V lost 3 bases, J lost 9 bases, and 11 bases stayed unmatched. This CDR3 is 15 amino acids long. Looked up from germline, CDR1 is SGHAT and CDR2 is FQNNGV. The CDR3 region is CASSFEAGVYGEQFF. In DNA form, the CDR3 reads TGTGCCAGCAGCTTTGAGGCGGGAGTTTACGGTGAGCAGTTCTTC.

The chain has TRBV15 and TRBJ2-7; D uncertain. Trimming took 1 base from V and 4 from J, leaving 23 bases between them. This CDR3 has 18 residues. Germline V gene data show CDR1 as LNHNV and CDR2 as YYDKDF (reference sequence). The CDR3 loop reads CATSRGSSLRPGLYEQYF. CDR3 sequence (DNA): TGTGCCACCAGCAGAGGTTCATCGCTAAGGCCTGGGTTGTACGAGCAGTACTTC.